The source of this TCR beta chain is a study of blood T cell repertoires in COVID-19. TCRdb's copy holds only in-frame clones and misses some; the assay was immunoSEQ multiplex PCR. Of 100,000 to 150,000 clones in the sample, about nine tenths were seen once. This clone was detected only once. CDR1 is SGHRS and CDR2 is YFSETQ in the germline V gene. The CDR3 runs to 13 residues. The V gene lost 3 bases and the J gene lost 3 bases, with 7 bases spanning the gap. This chain links TRBV5-1 with TRBJ1-5; D remains unclear. The sequenced sample consisted of peripheral blood. This receptor was obtained from a human donor in a cohort sampled during active COVID-19. CDR3 nucleotides: TGCGCCAGCAGCTCCGGGTCCAATCAGCCCCAGCATTTT. This encodes CASSSGSNQPQHF.